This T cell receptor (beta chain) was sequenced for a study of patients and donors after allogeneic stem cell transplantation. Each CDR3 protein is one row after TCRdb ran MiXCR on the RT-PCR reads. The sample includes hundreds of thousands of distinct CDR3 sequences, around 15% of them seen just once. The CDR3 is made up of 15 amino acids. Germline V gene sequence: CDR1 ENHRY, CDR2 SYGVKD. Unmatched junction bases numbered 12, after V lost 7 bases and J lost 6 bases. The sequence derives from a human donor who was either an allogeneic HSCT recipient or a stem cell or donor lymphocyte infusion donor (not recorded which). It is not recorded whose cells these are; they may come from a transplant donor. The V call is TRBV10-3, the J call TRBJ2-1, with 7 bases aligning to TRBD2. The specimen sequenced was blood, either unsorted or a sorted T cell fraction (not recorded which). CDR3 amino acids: CAIKASGTPPNEQFF. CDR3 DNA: TGTGCCATCAAGGCAAGCGGGACTCCTCCCAATGAGCAGTTCTTC.